This TCR beta chain was obtained from a study of shared clonotypes between healthy human individuals. This table comes from immunoSEQ multiplex PCR, and its TCRdb copy is limited to in-frame clones, with some not included. The sample has about 1.5 million clones, approximately 98% seen once. Trimming stripped 4 bases from V and 8 bases from J, with 22 bases between. This CDR3 spans 16 amino acids. Per germline, CDR1 SGHRS and CDR2 YFSETQ. V usage is TRBV5-1 and J usage is TRBJ2-1, with D possibly matching TRBD1 (6 bases). This sequence was found in a young man in good health. Sequenced: naive CD4+ T cells sorted from blood. Noted subset: CD45RA+ positively selected. The CDR3 here is CASSPGFTGMIDEQFF. CDR3 bases: TGCGCCAGCAGCCCTGGGTTCACAGGGATGATCGATGAGCAGTTCTTC.